This T cell receptor (beta chain) originates from a study of T cell responses to AZD1222 COVID-19 vaccine. Per the germline V gene, CDR1 is WNHNN and CDR2 is SYGVQD (reference sequence). V was shortened by 0 bases and J by 0 bases, with 17 bases between the two germline ends. The CDR3 runs to 19 residues. Concerning this clone itself: Its matching antigen is unknown.

The method was immunoSEQ multiplex PCR; TCRdb's version includes in-frame clones alone and lacks a portion of them. Found here are approximately 100,000 clones, around 90% of them singletons; the top ten hold about 1.2%. Study findings and constraints: Spike-spanning, vaccine-associated CD4 TCRs were dominant at 160-218 and 743-854.

This rearrangement joins TRBV10-1 to TRBJ1-4; weak D call: TRBD1 (6 bases). The sequencing here drew on peripheral blood, taken on day 0 of AZD1222 vaccination. This sequence was found in an adult in good health. The CDR3 DNA reads as TGCGCCAGCAGTGAGTCGACAGTTTTCAGGGGTACAACTAATGAAAAACTGTTTTTT. It encodes CASSESTVFRGTTNEKLFF.